The following is a T cell receptor beta chain sequence with its context. What it binds is not known. Isolated RNA was reverse transcribed in full, so expressed TCRB transcripts were sequenced. The table came from immunoSEQ multiplex PCR; TCRdb's copy has only in-frame clones and leaves some out. This table has 250,000 to 350,000 clones, 14% appearing once. The sample is drawn from a study of beta chain features in type 1 diabetes. Study results and limitations: PCR might show a preference for shorter templates, equally across patients and controls. Patients with Type 1 diabetes showed moderately but significantly shorter TCRB CDR3s in all four CD4+ subsets. Cells expressing TCR highly could be over-represented by cDNA sequencing. VDJ junctions in type 1 diabetes patients carried more deletions and fewer insertions.

From germline, CDR1 is MDHEN and CDR2 SYDVKM. This CDR3 has 17 amino acids. The germline V and J ends were trimmed by 2 bases and 5 bases, with 22 bases remaining between them. In all sorted populations, purity surpassed 95%. The source is a man in his thirties or forties with type 1 diabetes. The chain has TRBV28 and TRBJ2-7; D remains ambiguous. The source material was naive CD4+ T cells from blood. This CDR3 is CASSLIALPRLNDEQYF. The CDR3 DNA follows: TGTGCCAGCAGTTTAATTGCCCTTCCCAGGTTGAACGACGAGCAGTACTTC.